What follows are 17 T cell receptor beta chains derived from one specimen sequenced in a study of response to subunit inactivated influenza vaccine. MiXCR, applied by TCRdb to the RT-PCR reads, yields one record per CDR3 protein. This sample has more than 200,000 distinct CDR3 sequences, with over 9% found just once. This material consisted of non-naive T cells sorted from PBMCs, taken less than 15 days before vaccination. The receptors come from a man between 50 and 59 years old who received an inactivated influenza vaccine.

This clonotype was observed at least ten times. CDR3 residues: CASSFPGVGLLPDEQYF. CDR3 coding DNA: TGTGCCAGCAGCTTCCCCGGGGTAGGACTACTCCCGGACGAGCAGTACTTC. The V gene is TRBV5-8, the J gene TRBJ2-7; D might be TRBD2 (6 bases). This CDR3 comprises 17 residues. CDR1 and CDR2 from the germline V gene are SGHTS and YDEGEE. V was shortened by 2 bases and J by 5 bases, with 23 bases between the two germline ends.

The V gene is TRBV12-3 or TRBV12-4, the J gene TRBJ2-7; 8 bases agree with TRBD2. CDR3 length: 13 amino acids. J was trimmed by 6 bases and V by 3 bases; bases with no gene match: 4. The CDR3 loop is CASSFESGGEQYF. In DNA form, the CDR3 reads TGTGCCAGCAGTTTCGAAAGCGGGGGCGAGCAGTACTTC.

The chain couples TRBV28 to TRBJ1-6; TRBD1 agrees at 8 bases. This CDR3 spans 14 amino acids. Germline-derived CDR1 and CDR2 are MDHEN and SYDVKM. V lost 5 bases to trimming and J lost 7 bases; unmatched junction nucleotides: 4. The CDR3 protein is CASSTDRANSPLHF. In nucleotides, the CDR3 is TGTGCCAGCAGTACGGACAGGGCCAATTCACCCCTCCACTTT.

The CDR3 coding sequence is TGCGCCAGCAGCCCGATTATGGGAGGTCAGCAGTTCTTC. It translates to CASSPIMGGQQFF. The V call is TRBV5-1, the J call TRBJ2-1, with D possibly being TRBD2 (6 bases). The V gene lost 4 bases and the J gene lost 11 bases, with 16 bases spanning the gap. Germline V lookup: CDR1 SGHRS, CDR2 YFSETQ. CDR3 length: 13 amino acids. The whole variable domain, remainder taken from reference TRBV5-1 and TRBJ2-1, is KAGVTQTPRYLIKTRGQQVTLSCSPISGHRSVSWYQQTPGQGLQFLFEYFSETQRNKGNFPGRFSGRQFSNSRSEMNVSTLELGDSALYLCASSPIMGGQQFFGPGTRLTVL.

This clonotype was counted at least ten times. As DNA, the CDR3 is TGTGCCAGCCCTCTACTGGAGGAGCAGTACTTC. It is translated as CASPLLEEQYF. The J gene is TRBJ2-7, the V gene TRBV27; D is uncertain. Germline CDR1 reads MNHEY; CDR2 reads SMNVEV (reference sequence). The V gene lost 8 bases and the J gene lost 7 bases, with 12 bases spanning the gap. The CDR3 totals 11 residues.

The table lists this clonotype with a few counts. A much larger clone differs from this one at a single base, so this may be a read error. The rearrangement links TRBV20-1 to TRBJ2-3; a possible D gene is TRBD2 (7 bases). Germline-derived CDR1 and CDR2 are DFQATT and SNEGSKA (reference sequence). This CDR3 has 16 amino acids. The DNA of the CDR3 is TGCTGTGCTAGAGATTCACGGGGGGCTTCCGGAGATACGCAGTATTTT. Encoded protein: CCARDSRGASGDTQYF.

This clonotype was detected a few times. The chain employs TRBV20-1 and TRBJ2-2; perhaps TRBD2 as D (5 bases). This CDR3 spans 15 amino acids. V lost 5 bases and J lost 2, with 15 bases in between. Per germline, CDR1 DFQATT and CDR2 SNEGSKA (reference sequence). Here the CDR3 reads CSALGLPANTGELFF. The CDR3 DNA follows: TGCAGTGCTCTAGGACTCCCCGCTAACACCGGGGAGCTGTTTTTT.

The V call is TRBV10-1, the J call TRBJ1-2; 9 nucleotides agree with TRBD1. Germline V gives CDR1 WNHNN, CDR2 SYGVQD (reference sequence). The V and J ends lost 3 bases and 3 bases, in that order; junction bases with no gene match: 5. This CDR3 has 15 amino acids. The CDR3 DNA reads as TGCGCCAGCAGTGAAGGACAGGGGAAGGACTATGGCTACACCTTC. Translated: CASSEGQGKDYGYTF.

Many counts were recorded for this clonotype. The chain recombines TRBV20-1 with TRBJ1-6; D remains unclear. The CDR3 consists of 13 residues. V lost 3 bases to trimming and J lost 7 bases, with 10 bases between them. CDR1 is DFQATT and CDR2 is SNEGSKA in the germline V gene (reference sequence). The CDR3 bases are TGCAGTGCTAGCCAGGAGAGGAATTCACCCCTCCACTTT. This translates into CSASQERNSPLHF.

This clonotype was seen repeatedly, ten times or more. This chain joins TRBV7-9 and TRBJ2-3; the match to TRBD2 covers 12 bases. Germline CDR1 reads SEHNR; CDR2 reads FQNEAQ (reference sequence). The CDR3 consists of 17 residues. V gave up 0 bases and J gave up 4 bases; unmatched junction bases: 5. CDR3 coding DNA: TGTGCCAGCAGCTTAGCGCGACTAGCGGGGGCCTCAGATACGCAGTATTTT. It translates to CASSLARLAGASDTQYF.

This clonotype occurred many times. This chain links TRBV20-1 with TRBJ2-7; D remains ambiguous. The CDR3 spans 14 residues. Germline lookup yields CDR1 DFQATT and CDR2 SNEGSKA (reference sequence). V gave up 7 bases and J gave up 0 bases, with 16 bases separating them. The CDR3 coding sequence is TGCAGTGTTAATGCGCAGTCGAGCTCCTACGAGCAGTACTTC. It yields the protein CSVNAQSSSYEQYF.

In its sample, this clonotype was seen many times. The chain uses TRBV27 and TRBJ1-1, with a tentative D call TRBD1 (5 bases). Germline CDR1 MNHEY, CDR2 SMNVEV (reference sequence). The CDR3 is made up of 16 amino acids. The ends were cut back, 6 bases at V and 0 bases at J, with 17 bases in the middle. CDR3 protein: CASRNTGLLMNTEAFF. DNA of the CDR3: TGTGCCAGCAGGAATACAGGCCTGCTTATGAACACTGAAGCTTTCTTT.

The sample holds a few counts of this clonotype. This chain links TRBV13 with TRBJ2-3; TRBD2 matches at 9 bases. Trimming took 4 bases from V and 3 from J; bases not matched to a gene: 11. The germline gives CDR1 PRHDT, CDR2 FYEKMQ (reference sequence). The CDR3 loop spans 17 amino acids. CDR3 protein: CASSSPPLAGLTDTQYF. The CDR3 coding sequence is TGTGCCAGCAGCTCCCCCCCACTAGCGGGTCTTACAGATACGCAGTATTTT.

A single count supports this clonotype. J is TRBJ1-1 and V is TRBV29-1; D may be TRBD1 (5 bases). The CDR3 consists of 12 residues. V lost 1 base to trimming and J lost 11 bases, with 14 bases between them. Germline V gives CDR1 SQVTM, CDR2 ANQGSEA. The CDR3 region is CSVEGGSLGAFF. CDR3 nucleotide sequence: TGCAGCGTTGAAGGGGGCTCCCTGGGGGCTTTCTTT.

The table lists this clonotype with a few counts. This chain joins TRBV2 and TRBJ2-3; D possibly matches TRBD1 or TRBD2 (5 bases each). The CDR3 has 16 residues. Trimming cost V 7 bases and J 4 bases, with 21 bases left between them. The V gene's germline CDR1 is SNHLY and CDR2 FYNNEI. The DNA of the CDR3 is TGTGCCAGCACGACCTCGGGACGCCCAAAGGCAGATACGCAGTATTTT. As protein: CASTTSGRPKADTQYF. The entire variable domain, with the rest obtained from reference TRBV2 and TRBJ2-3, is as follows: EPEVTQTPSHQVTQMGQEVILRCVPISNHLYFYWYRQILGQKVEFLVSFYNNEISEKSEIFDDQFSVERPDGSNFTLKIRSTKLEDSAMYFCASTTSGRPKADTQYFGPGTRLTVL.

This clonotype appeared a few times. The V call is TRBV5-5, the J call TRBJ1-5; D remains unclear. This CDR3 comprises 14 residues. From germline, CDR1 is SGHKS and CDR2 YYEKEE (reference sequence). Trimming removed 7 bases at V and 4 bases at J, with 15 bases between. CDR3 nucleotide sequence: TGTGCCAGCGCCTCGGGTTATGGGAATCAGCCCCAGCATTTT. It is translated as CASASGYGNQPQHF.

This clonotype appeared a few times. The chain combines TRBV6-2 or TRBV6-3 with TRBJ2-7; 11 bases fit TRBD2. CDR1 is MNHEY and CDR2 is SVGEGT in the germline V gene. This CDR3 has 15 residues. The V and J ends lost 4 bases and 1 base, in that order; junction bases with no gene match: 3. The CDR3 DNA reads TGTGCCAGCAGTTTGACTAGCGGGGCTTCCTACGAGCAGTACTTC. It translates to CASSLTSGASYEQYF.